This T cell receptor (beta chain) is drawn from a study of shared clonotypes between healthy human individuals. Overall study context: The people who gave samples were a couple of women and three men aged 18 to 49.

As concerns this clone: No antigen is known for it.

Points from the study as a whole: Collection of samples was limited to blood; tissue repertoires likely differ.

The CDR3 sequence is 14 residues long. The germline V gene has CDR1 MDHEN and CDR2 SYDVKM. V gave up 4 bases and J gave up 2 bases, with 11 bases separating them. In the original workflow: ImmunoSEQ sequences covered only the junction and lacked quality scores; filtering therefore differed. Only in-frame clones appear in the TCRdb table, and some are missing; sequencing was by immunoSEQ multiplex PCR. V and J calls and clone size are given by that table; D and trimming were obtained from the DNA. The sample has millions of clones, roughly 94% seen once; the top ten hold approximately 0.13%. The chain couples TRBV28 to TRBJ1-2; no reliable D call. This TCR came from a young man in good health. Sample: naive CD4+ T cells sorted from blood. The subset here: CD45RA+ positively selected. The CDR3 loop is CASSSPSVNYGYTF. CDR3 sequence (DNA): TGTGCCAGCAGTTCGCCCTCCGTAAACTATGGCTACACCTTC.